The rows below give T cell receptor beta chains drawn from one sample of a study of cytotoxic CD8 clonotypes in ibrutinib-treated CLL. This table comes from immunoSEQ multiplex PCR, and its TCRdb copy is limited to in-frame clones, with some not included. Counted here are 50,000 or so clones, less than 90% occurring once; the ten biggest clones make up over 20%. Specimen: PBMCs, collected after 24 months of ibrutinib treatment. The receptors here all came from a human donor with chronic lymphocytic leukemia. CDR3s include the opening cysteine and the closing phenylalanine or tryptophan. A D gene is named only where the DNA matches it firmly. Size tells how often a clone was seen (once, few, many) or the class of an expanded clone, and some rows leave it out.

DNA: TGTGCCAGCTCGGAACGGACAACTAATGAAAAACTGTTTTTT
CDR3: CASSERTTNEKLFF
size: NA
J: TRBJ1-4
V: TRBV18
D: NA

DNA: TGTGCCTGGAACCCGGACAGCCACTTC
CDR3: CAWNPDSHF
size: NA
J: TRBJ1-2
V: TRBV30
D: NA

DNA: TGTGCCAGCAGCTTGGGCAGGGTAGATGGAAACACCATATATTTT
CDR3: CASSLGRVDGNTIYF
size: few
J: TRBJ1-3
V: TRBV5-4
D: NA

DNA: TGTGCCAGCAGCCACGATACCGGGACTAGTATCCATGAGCAGTTCTTC
CDR3: CASSHDTGTSIHEQFF
size: NA
J: TRBJ2-1
V: TRBV4-2
D: TRBD2

DNA: TGTGCCAGCGGGACAGGGGGTGGAAAACAGCCCCAGCATTTT
CDR3: CASGTGGGKQPQHF
size: NA
J: TRBJ1-5
V: TRBV6-5
D: TRBD1

DNA: TGCGCCAGCAGTGAGTCGGTAGCGGGTTACGAGCAGTACTTC
CDR3: CASSESVAGYEQYF
size: NA
J: TRBJ2-7
V: TRBV10-1
D: TRBD2

DNA: TGTGCCAGCAGTTTAGACGGCAGGGTTGAAGCTTTCTTT
CDR3: CASSLDGRVEAFF
size: few
J: TRBJ1-1
V: TRBV6-6
D: NA

DNA: TGTGCCAGCAGCCAGGTCGGCGGACTAGCGGGAGGAGATACGCAGTATTTT
CDR3: CASSQVGGLAGGDTQYF
size: few
J: TRBJ2-3
V: TRBV14
D: TRBD2

DNA: TGTGCCAGCAGCGTAGGGTCGCAGGACCCCGGTTTGGCGCAGTATTTT
CDR3: CASSVGSQDPGLAQYF
size: NA
J: TRBJ2-3
V: TRBV9
D: NA

DNA: TGCGCCAGCAGCTTCGCACCCCTGGGACAGGGGAGCAATCAGCCCCAGCATTTT
CDR3: CASSFAPLGQGSNQPQHF
size: NA
J: TRBJ1-5
V: TRBV5-1
D: TRBD1

DNA: TGTGCCAGTAGTATAGATGGTCCCGATTCCGCCGGACTTAGGAACACTGAAGCTTTCTTT
CDR3: CASSIDGPDSAGLRNTEAFF
size: NA
J: TRBJ1-1
V: TRBV19
D: NA

DNA: TGTGCCAGCAGCTTAGCGGGGTGGGATAGGGGCAATCAGCCCCAGCATTTT
CDR3: CASSLAGWDRGNQPQHF
size: NA
J: TRBJ1-5
V: TRBV7-2
D: NA

DNA: TGTGCCAGTAGGCCTAGGACTGGTACGCAGTATTTT
CDR3: CASRPRTGTQYF
size: NA
J: TRBJ2-3
V: TRBV19
D: NA

DNA: TGTGCCAGCAGCTTAGACAGGGGGCGAACCGGGGAGCTGTTTTTT
CDR3: CASSLDRGRTGELFF
size: NA
J: TRBJ2-2
V: TRBV7-8
D: TRBD1

DNA: TGCGCCAGCAGCTTGGGGGACAGGGGCCAAGAGACCCAGTACTTC
CDR3: CASSLGDRGQETQYF
size: NA
J: TRBJ2-5
V: TRBV5-1
D: TRBD1

DNA: TGTGCCAGCAGCTTTAACGGAGTTGTCTCCTACGAGCAGTACTTC
CDR3: CASSFNGVVSYEQYF
size: NA
J: TRBJ2-7
V: TRBV7-2
D: NA

DNA: TGTGCCATCAGCGCTTCCTACGAGCAGTACTTC
CDR3: CAISASYEQYF
size: NA
J: TRBJ2-7
V: TRBV10-3
D: NA

DNA: TGCGCCAGCAGCTTGGAGGGGGGAGGGCCGACGGGTCACACCGGGGAGCTGTTTTTT
CDR3: CASSLEGGGPTGHTGELFF
size: NA
J: TRBJ2-2
V: TRBV5-1
D: NA

DNA: TGTGCCAGCAGCTTGGATGGGGGATTGTACCAAGAGACCCAGTACTTC
CDR3: CASSLDGGLYQETQYF
size: NA
J: TRBJ2-5
V: TRBV5-4
D: NA

DNA: TGTGCCAGCACCGGGAGGGGTATGAACACTGAAGCTTTCTTT
CDR3: CASTGRGMNTEAFF
size: NA
J: TRBJ1-1
V: TRBV6-5
D: NA

DNA: TGTGCCAGCAGCTTGAGGACTAGCGGGAGTAACACCGGGGAGCTGTTTTTT
CDR3: CASSLRTSGSNTGELFF
size: NA
J: TRBJ2-2
V: TRBV7-3
D: TRBD2

DNA: TGTGCCAGCTCACCGCTTCGAGCGGGGGCCTACGAGCAGTACTTC
CDR3: CASSPLRAGAYEQYF
size: NA
J: TRBJ2-7
V: TRBV18
D: TRBD2

DNA: TGCGCCAGCAGCTTACCTGGACAGGGGCAGGAGACCCAGTACTTC
CDR3: CASSLPGQGQETQYF
size: once
J: TRBJ2-5
V: TRBV5-1
D: TRBD1

DNA: TGTGCCAGCAGCTTGGCAGGGGGCAGGTATGGCTACACCTTC
CDR3: CASSLAGGRYGYTF
size: few
J: TRBJ1-2
V: TRBV5-4
D: TRBD1

DNA: TGCAGTGCTGCTACAGGGTACGAGCAGTACTTC
CDR3: CSAATGYEQYF
size: NA
J: TRBJ2-7
V: TRBV20-1
D: NA

DNA: TGTGCCATCAGTGAGTCGAAGGGACTAGCCCCCGGGGAGCTGTTTTTT
CDR3: CAISESKGLAPGELFF
size: NA
J: TRBJ2-2
V: TRBV10-3
D: TRBD2

DNA: TGCGCCAGCAGCTCCGGACTAGCGGGAGATACGCAGTATTTT
CDR3: CASSSGLAGDTQYF
size: NA
J: TRBJ2-3
V: TRBV10-1
D: TRBD2

DNA: TGTGCCAGCAGTCCATCAGGGCACACTGAAGCTTTCTTT
CDR3: CASSPSGHTEAFF
size: once
J: TRBJ1-1
V: TRBV27
D: NA

DNA: TGCGCCAGCAGGACCAGGACTAGCGGGATCCAAGAGACCCAGTACTTC
CDR3: CASRTRTSGIQETQYF
size: NA
J: TRBJ2-5
V: TRBV5-1
D: TRBD2

DNA: TGTGCCAGCAGCCCCCGTTGGACAGGGTTTGAGACCCAGTACTTC
CDR3: CASSPRWTGFETQYF
size: NA
J: TRBJ2-5
V: TRBV6-6
D: TRBD1

DNA: TGTGCCAGCTCCGGGGTAGCGGCGCCAGATACGCAGTATTTT
CDR3: CASSGVAAPDTQYF
size: few
J: TRBJ2-3
V: TRBV7-9
D: NA

DNA: TGTGCCAGCACCGGACAGGGGAAAGAGACCCAGTACTTC
CDR3: CASTGQGKETQYF
size: NA
J: TRBJ2-5
V: TRBV7-2
D: TRBD1

DNA: TGTGCCTGGACCGACGGGTATACGCAGTATTTT
CDR3: CAWTDGYTQYF
size: once
J: TRBJ2-3
V: TRBV30
D: NA

DNA: TGCGCCAGCAGCTTGGATACAGGGGGAGGCACTGAAGCTTTCTTT
CDR3: CASSLDTGGGTEAFF
size: NA
J: TRBJ1-1
V: TRBV5-1
D: TRBD1

DNA: TGTGCCAGCAGTGAAGAAGTAGGTCTAGGCTACGAGCAGTACTTC
CDR3: CASSEEVGLGYEQYF
size: NA
J: TRBJ2-7
V: TRBV6-1
D: NA

DNA: TGTGCCAGCAGCGTAGGTTCGGGAGGGAACACCGGGGAGCTGTTTTTT
CDR3: CASSVGSGGNTGELFF
size: NA
J: TRBJ2-2
V: TRBV9
D: TRBD2

DNA: TGTGCCAGCAGTGAAGAGGCTAGCGGGAGCTACGAGCAGTACTTC
CDR3: CASSEEASGSYEQYF
size: NA
J: TRBJ2-7
V: TRBV6-1
D: TRBD2

DNA: TGTGCCAGCAGCCCCCCTGGGGGACAGGGCTCCTATGGCTACACCTTC
CDR3: CASSPPGGQGSYGYTF
size: NA
J: TRBJ1-2
V: TRBV7-2
D: TRBD1

DNA: TGTGCCAGCAGCTTAACGGACAGCCTGTCCTCTGGGGCCAACGTCCTGACTTTC
CDR3: CASSLTDSLSSGANVLTF
size: NA
J: TRBJ2-6
V: TRBV7-8
D: NA

DNA: TGCAGCGCCAGACAGGCCGGGGAGCTGTTTTTT
CDR3: CSARQAGELFF
size: few
J: TRBJ2-2
V: TRBV29-1
D: NA

DNA: TGCGCCAGCAGCAGGGGACTAGCGGGAGTTAACTCCTACAATGAGCAGTTCTTC
CDR3: CASSRGLAGVNSYNEQFF
size: NA
J: TRBJ2-1
V: TRBV5-1
D: TRBD2

DNA: TGTGCCAGCAGCTTCCTAGCGGGAGGTGGCACAGATACGCAGTATTTT
CDR3: CASSFLAGGGTDTQYF
size: NA
J: TRBJ2-3
V: TRBV5-6
D: TRBD2